This T cell receptor beta chain was identified in a study of T-cell reconstitution after alpha-beta-depleted transplantation in children. The CDR3 loop spans 15 amino acids. The junction had 2 bases not matched to a gene; V was cut back by 0 bases and J by 2 bases. The germline V gene encodes CDR1 MNHNS and CDR2 SASEGT. This sample's TCRbeta library carried unique molecular identifier barcodes. TCRdb independently ran MiXCR on the PCR reads; one entry per CDR3 protein. The profile shows 490,000 or so distinct CDR3 sequences, under 15% of them singletons. This clonotype was picked up many times. This TCR was sampled from a human donor who donated a stem cell graft to a child with combined immunodeficiency. The V gene is TRBV6-1, the J gene TRBJ2-7, with TRBD2 identical over 9 bases. The sample here was PBMCs from the stem cell graft donor, taken from the stem cell graft. This CDR3 reads CASSEAGGGAYEQYF. The CDR3 DNA reads TGTGCCAGCAGTGAAGCGGGCGGGGGGGCCTACGAGCAGTACTTC.